What follows are 26 T cell receptor beta chains derived from one specimen sequenced in a study of OX40 agonist ivuxolimab in advanced cancers. Sequencing used immunoSEQ multiplex PCR; TCRdb keeps in-frame clones, though not all of them. The top ten clones hold 0.15% to 0.2% of a sample with 85,000 to 100,000 clones, roughly 95% of them seen once. The source material was CD4+ or CD8+ T cells sorted from blood, sampled in a trial of the OX40 agonist ivuxolimab. The receptors originated from an adult with an advanced solid tumor such as melanoma, head and neck, liver or kidney cancer.

The CDR3 DNA is TGTGCCATCAGTGACGGCAGGGTGGGGGCGCAGCATTTT. Encoded protein: CAISDGRVGAQHF. The rearrangement joins TRBV10-3 to TRBJ1-5, with D tentatively TRBD1 (6 bases). The germline gives CDR1 ENHRY, CDR2 SYGVKD. With 3 bases removed from V and 13 bases from J, the gap between germline ends came to 16 bases. This CDR3 region has 13 residues.

This rearrangement joins TRBV5-5 to TRBJ1-1; the D is unclear. Trimming shortened V by 0 bases and J by 1 base, and 13 bases separated the two germline ends. This CDR3 is 16 amino acids long. CDR1 is SGHKS, CDR2 YYEKEE, per germline (reference sequence). The CDR3 here is CASSLAGAFPNTEAFF. In DNA, the CDR3 is TGTGCCAGCAGCTTGGCAGGAGCCTTTCCGAACACTGAAGCTTTCTTT.

CDR3 in amino acids: CASSQDLGTGMAETQYF. The CDR3 bases are TGCGCCAGCAGCCAAGATCTGGGGACAGGGATGGCAGAGACCCAGTACTTC. The chain employs TRBV4-3 and TRBJ2-5, with 9 bases that match TRBD1. The junction had 9 bases not matched to a gene; V was cut back by 0 bases and J by 4 bases. The CDR3 loop spans 17 amino acids. Germline CDR1 LGHNA, CDR2 YSLEER.

V gene TRBV19 combines with J gene TRBJ2-3, with D perhaps TRBD2 (6 bases). The CDR3 covers 14 residues. Germline V gene data show CDR1 as LNHDA and CDR2 as SQIVND (reference sequence). V gave up 3 bases and J gave up 5 bases, with 12 bases separating them. CDR3 amino acids: CASSMSGAGDTQYF. DNA for the CDR3: TGTGCCAGTAGTATGTCGGGAGCGGGAGATACGCAGTATTTT.

On this clone: The germline gene is not matched at one end of the junction; a read error may be the cause. V gene TRBV5-1 combines with J gene TRBJ2-3, with 14 bases identical to TRBD2. The CDR3 is made up of 16 amino acids. Germline V gene data show CDR1 as SGHRS and CDR2 as YFSETQ. The CDR3 DNA follows: TGCGCCAGCAGCACCGGGACTAGCGGGAGCATAGATACGCAGTATTTT. Amino acid sequence: CASSTGTSGSIDTQYF.

This clone was seen once. J is TRBJ1-1 and V is TRBV5-4; D unresolved. CDR3 size: 15 residues. Germline V gene lookup returns CDR1 SGHNT and CDR2 YYREEE (reference sequence). Trimming shortened V by 2 bases and J by 1 base, and 12 bases separated the two germline ends. The CDR3 DNA sequence: TGTGCCAGCAGCTTCGATCCTCTAGAGAACACTGAAGCTTTCTTT. Amino acids: CASSFDPLENTEAFF.

The CDR3 spells CASSEAGFGQGLGQETQYF. The CDR3 region has the DNA TGTGCCAGCAGTGAAGCGGGTTTCGGACAGGGATTAGGGCAAGAGACCCAGTACTTC. This chain connects TRBV6-1 to TRBJ2-5, with 8 bases matching TRBD1. The CDR3 is made up of 19 amino acids. Germline V gives CDR1 MNHNS, CDR2 SASEGT. The V gene end was trimmed by 0 bases and the J gene end by 2 bases; junction bases not matched to a gene: 14.

V is TRBV11-2 and J is TRBJ1-5; the D is unclear. The ends were cut back, 5 bases at V and 1 base at J, with 9 bases in the middle. From germline, CDR1 is SGHAT and CDR2 FQNNGV. CDR3 length: 14 residues. The CDR3: CASSVGASNQPQHF. As DNA, the CDR3 is TGTGCCAGCAGCGTCGGAGCGAGCAATCAGCCCCAGCATTTT. The whole variable domain, remainder taken from reference TRBV11-2 and TRBJ1-5, is EAGVAQSPRYKIIEKRQSVAFWCNPISGHATLYWYQQILGQGPKLLIQFQNNGVVDDSQLPKDRFSAERLKGVDSTLKIQPAKLEDSAVYLCASSVGASNQPQHFGDGTRLSIL.

The chain couples TRBV2 to TRBJ2-7; D not resolved. The CDR3 length is 12 residues. Germline loops: CDR1 SNHLY, CDR2 FYNNEI. V was shortened by 1 base and J by 4 bases, with 5 bases between the two germline ends. The CDR3 DNA is TGTGCCAGCAGTGAAGTATGGTACGAGCAGTACTTC. This translates into CASSEVWYEQYF. The full variable domain, in which reference TRBV2 and TRBJ2-7 provide the parts outside the CDR3, is EPEVTQTPSHQVTQMGQEVILRCVPISNHLYFYWYRQILGQKVEFLVSFYNNEISEKSEIFDDQFSVERPDGSNFTLKIRSTKLEDSAMYFCASSEVWYEQYFGPGTRLTVT.

V and J are TRBV7-8 and TRBJ2-3; the D gene is possibly TRBD2 (6 bases). Between the trimmed V and J ends, which lost 3 bases and 5 bases, there was a span of 18 bases. Germline CDR1 and CDR2: SGHVS and FQNEAQ. This CDR3 is built from 16 residues. CDR3 region: CASSLGRKGTGDTQYF. In DNA form, the CDR3 reads TGTGCCAGCAGCTTGGGGAGGAAGGGGACGGGAGATACGCAGTATTTT. Full variable domain (outside the CDR3, taken from reference TRBV7-8 and TRBJ2-3): GAGVSQSPRYKVAKRGQDVALRCDPISGHVSLFWYQQALGQGPEFLTYFQNEAQLDKSGLPSDRFFAERPEGSVSTLKIQRTQQEDSAVYLCASSLGRKGTGDTQYFGPGTRLTVL.

The genes are TRBV19 and TRBJ2-7; no firm D call. Per germline, CDR1 LNHDA and CDR2 SQIVND (reference sequence). V lost 3 bases and J lost 1, with 10 bases in between. This CDR3 is built from 14 residues. The CDR3 loop is CASSIGWQSYEQYF. CDR3 coding DNA: TGTGCCAGTAGTATTGGGTGGCAGTCCTACGAGCAGTACTTC.

The chain combines TRBV2 with TRBJ1-2; TRBD1 is a possible D gene (5 bases). From germline, CDR1 is SNHLY and CDR2 FYNNEI. The CDR3 spans 13 residues. The V gene lost 7 bases and the J gene lost 5 bases, with 14 bases spanning the gap. The CDR3 spells CASTQDKSYGYTF. In nucleotides, the CDR3 is TGTGCCAGCACCCAGGACAAGTCTTATGGCTACACCTTC.

The CDR3 spells CASGTGVYNEQFF. CDR3 DNA: TGTGCCAGCGGGACGGGGGTCTACAATGAGCAGTTCTTC. This chain uses TRBV11-3 with TRBJ2-1; perhaps TRBD2 as D (6 bases). Germline loops: CDR1 SGHNT, CDR2 YENEEA. This CDR3 is 13 amino acids long. The V end was cut by 8 bases, the J end by 3 bases, with 11 bases between.

The chain employs TRBV19 and TRBJ2-7; 9 nucleotides align to TRBD1. The V gene's germline CDR1 is LNHDA and CDR2 SQIVND (reference sequence). J was trimmed by 6 bases and V by 7 bases; bases with no gene match: 10. This CDR3 contains 14 residues. CDR3 sequence (DNA): TGTGCCAGTAAGGCCGGGACAGGGCCGTTCGAGCAGTACTTC. This gives the protein CASKAGTGPFEQYF.

The V and J genes are TRBV27 and TRBJ2-7, with a possible D match to TRBD2 (6 bases). V lost 2 bases, J lost 4 bases, and 12 bases lay in between. This CDR3 comprises 14 residues. Germline V gene sequence: CDR1 MNHEY, CDR2 SMNVEV (reference sequence). CDR3 in amino acids: CASSLRDWGYEQYF. CDR3 bases: TGTGCCAGCAGTTTAAGGGACTGGGGTTACGAGCAGTACTTC.

The chain uses TRBV6-1 and TRBJ2-3; D not certain. CDR1 MNHNS and CDR2 SASEGT come from the germline V gene. Trimming shortened V by 1 base and J by 14 bases, and 10 bases separated the two germline ends. CDR3 length: 11 amino acids. CDR3 amino acids: CASSEDSNGYF. CDR3 DNA sequence: TGTGCCAGCAGTGAAGATTCCAACGGGTATTTT.

The rearrangement links TRBV10-2 to TRBJ1-2; TRBD1 aligns across 7 bases. V lost 2 bases to trimming and J lost 2 bases; unmatched junction nucleotides: 5. The length of the CDR3 is 15 residues. Germline V gives CDR1 WSHSY, CDR2 SAAADI. CDR3 bases: TGCGCCAGCAGTGAGGACCCCAGGGGGAACTATGGCTACACCTTC. It is translated as CASSEDPRGNYGYTF.

CDR3: CASSLTGAAGYTF. Here the CDR3 DNA reads TGTGCCAGCAGCTTGACAGGGGCAGCTGGCTACACCTTC. The rearrangement uses TRBV7-9 and TRBJ1-2; 8 bases align to TRBD1. Germline V CDR1 and CDR2: SEHNR, FQNEAQ (reference sequence). After removal of 3 bases from V and 7 bases from J, the junction contained 4 bases not matched to a gene. The CDR3 consists of 13 residues.

The rearrangement uses TRBV5-1 and TRBJ2-1; 7 bases fit TRBD2. The ends lost 0 bases at V and 6 bases at J; junction bases unmatched: 6. The CDR3 covers 15 residues. Germline assignment: CDR1 SGHRS and CDR2 YFSETQ. The CDR3 sequence is CASSLVPGGFNEQFF. CDR3 coding DNA: TGCGCCAGCAGCTTGGTACCGGGGGGATTCAATGAGCAGTTCTTC.

This chain joins TRBV6-5 and TRBJ1-6; D gene uncertain. Germline V gives CDR1 MNHEY, CDR2 SVGAGI. The CDR3 runs to 15 residues. V dropped 5 bases and J dropped 10 bases, with 18 bases sitting between them. The CDR3 sequence: CASSPTGPRGSPLHF. The CDR3 coding sequence is TGTGCCAGCAGTCCCACCGGGCCAAGAGGATCACCCCTCCACTTT.

The count of this clone is one. The chain couples TRBV7-8 to TRBJ1-3; D unresolved. V was shortened by 4 bases and J by 4 bases, with 17 bases between the two germline ends. The CDR3 extends over 16 amino acids. The germline gives CDR1 SGHVS, CDR2 FQNEAQ. DNA of the CDR3: TGTGCCAGCAGCTCTCCCATGAACCGGCAGGGAAACACCATATATTTT. Amino acid sequence: CASSSPMNRQGNTIYF.

This chain uses TRBV9 with TRBJ1-1; 11 bases are shared with TRBD1. Germline loops: CDR1 SGDLS, CDR2 YYNGEE. The length of the CDR3 is 17 residues. The V segment lost 4 bases and the J segment 1 base; nucleotides outside the gene matches: 9. The CDR3 coding sequence is TGTGCCAGCAGCCCCCGTCCCGGGACAGGGGGGAACACTGAAGCTTTCTTT. It specifies CASSPRPGTGGNTEAFF.

The CDR3, as DNA: TGTGCCAGCAGCTTACAGGGGGCTCCCAACTATGGCTACACCTTC. Protein: CASSLQGAPNYGYTF. The chain links TRBV7-9 to TRBJ1-2; 8 bases fit TRBD1. Germline CDR1 is SEHNR and CDR2 is FQNEAQ (reference sequence). The CDR3 loop spans 15 amino acids. V shed 2 bases and J 2 bases; nucleotides not matched to a gene: 4. Combining the CDR3 with reference TRBV7-9 and TRBJ1-2 gives the whole variable domain DTGVSQNPRHKITKRGQNVTFRCDPISEHNRLYWYRQTLGQGPEFLTYFQNEAQLEKSRLLSDRFSAERPKGSFSTLEIQRTEQGDSAMYLCASSLQGAPNYGYTFGSGTRLTVV.

This rearrangement joins TRBV27 to TRBJ2-3; D gene uncertain. V was cut by 5 bases and J by 4 bases, with 16 bases left in between. This CDR3 is built from 15 residues. Germline V CDR1 and CDR2: MNHEY, SMNVEV (reference sequence). The CDR3 here is CASSGRLWPPDTQYF. For the CDR3, the DNA is TGTGCCAGCAGTGGTCGTTTGTGGCCCCCAGATACGCAGTATTTT.

The chain has TRBV28 and TRBJ2-3; D possibly corresponds to TRBD1 (6 bases). The CDR3 has 15 amino acids. Per germline, CDR1 MDHEN and CDR2 SYDVKM. V dropped 7 bases and J dropped 5 bases, with 19 bases sitting between them. CDR3 DNA sequence: TGTGCCAGCATCACATCACAGGGATTGGGAGATACGCAGTATTTT. This gives the protein CASITSQGLGDTQYF.

This rearrangement joins TRBV10-3 to TRBJ2-7, with 7 bases that match TRBD1. Per germline, CDR1 ENHRY and CDR2 SYGVKD. This CDR3 spans 17 amino acids. V was clipped by 4 bases and J by 2 bases; unmatched bases: 14. The CDR3 DNA reads as TGTGCCATCAGTGCCCCATCCCCCAGGACAGGACCCTACGAGCAGTACTTC. This codes for CAISAPSPRTGPYEQYF.